This T cell receptor beta chain derives from a study of OX40 agonist ivuxolimab in advanced cancers. About the study: In this trial design, patients received ivuxolimab intravenously at 0.01 to 10 mg/kg every 2 weeks. Partial responses occurred in Three dose-escalation patients, one with hepatocellular carcinoma and two with cutaneous melanoma. Recorded diagnoses for dose-escalation patients were hepatocellular carcinoma, melanoma, renal cell or head and neck cancer. Notes on the study in general: Some patients who did not respond also had low normalized T-cell clonal expansion.

Trimming pared 3 bases from V and 6 bases from J, leaving 10 bases between. Germline V gives CDR1 SGHAT, CDR2 FQNNGV. The CDR3 covers 13 residues. Sequenced by immunoSEQ multiplex PCR; TCRdb stores in-frame clones only, minus some. This sample has 100,000 or so clones; roughly 95% occur once, and the top ten carry 2%. On this clone itself: Antigen unknown.

Material: CD4+ or CD8+ T cells sorted from blood, obtained in a trial of the OX40 agonist ivuxolimab. The clonotype was recovered from an adult with an advanced solid tumor such as melanoma, head and neck, liver or kidney cancer. This chain connects TRBV11-2 to TRBJ2-3, with D unresolved. The CDR3 DNA sequence: TGTGCCAGCAGCTTCCCCTCCGAGGATACGCAGTATTTT. This gives the protein CASSFPSEDTQYF. Drawing the rest from reference TRBV11-2 and TRBJ2-3, the complete variable domain is EAGVAQSPRYKIIEKRQSVAFWCNPISGHATLYWYQQILGQGPKLLIQFQNNGVVDDSQLPKDRFSAERLKGVDSTLKIQPAKLEDSAVYLCASSFPSEDTQYFGPGTRLTVL.